This section outlines one T cell receptor beta chain sequence together with its context. The data belong to a study of blood T cell repertoires in COVID-19. Study summary: Some COVID-19 samples were acute and others convalescent; all came from the United States, Italy and Spain. In each case, the material was cDNA or gDNA derived from T cells, B-cell-depleted T cells, or PBMCs.

Per the authors' pipeline: Amplified reference gene primers provided the basis for estimating nucleated cell counts. Only in-frame clones appear in the TCRdb table, and some are missing; sequencing was by immunoSEQ multiplex PCR. V, J and clone size are taken as reported in that table, and D and trimming were inferred from the DNA itself. The sample has around 200,000 clones, around nine tenths seen once. The sample was peripheral blood. This clonotype was sampled from a man between 35 and 55 years old with active or convalescent COVID-19.

The CDR3 DNA reads TGTGCCAGTAGTAAGGAGGGGAAAAACAATGAGCAGTTCTTC. Translation gives CASSKEGKNNEQFF. The V call is TRBV19, the J call TRBJ2-1; D is perhaps TRBD2 (6 bases). The V gene lost 4 bases and the J gene lost 5 bases, with 12 bases spanning the gap. Germline-derived CDR1 and CDR2 are LNHDA and SQIVND (reference sequence). The CDR3 sequence is 14 residues long.